The T cell receptor beta chain described here comes from a study of T-cell memory formation after mild COVID-19. Study-wide results and limits: Some clones that responded were present in memory (sampled pre-infection), which suggests cross-reactive memory joined. Shrinking CD4+ clones were chiefly CM and EM; CD8+ ones were chiefly EMRA.

The CDR3 has 13 residues. Trimming shortened V by 3 bases and J by 2 bases, and 8 bases separated the two germline ends. There are many counts of this clonotype. The antigen remains undetermined. Sample barcodes and UMIs were carried by the TCR alpha and TCR beta cDNA libraries that 5'RACE generated with constant-segment primers. TCRdb re-derived calls from the 5' RACE reads in MiXCR, one entry per CDR3 protein. The sample shows some 450,000 distinct CDR3 sequences, 20% of them seen only once. The TCR was taken from an adult woman who had mild COVID-19 (a few samples of this study predate the infection). Cell type and time point are not known. This chain joins TRBV12-3 or TRBV12-4 and TRBJ2-7; D gene unclear. What was sequenced was PBMCs or a T cell subset sorted from them (not recorded which). The CDR3 region has the DNA TGTGCCAGCAGTTTTGGTCCCACCTACGAGCAGTACTTC. This codes for CASSFGPTYEQYF.